This T cell receptor beta chain derives from a study of chemoradiotherapy in HPV16-positive cancers. Germline loops: CDR1 SEHNR, CDR2 FQNEAQ (reference sequence). CDR3 size: 16 residues. V was clipped by 1 base and J by 2 bases; unmatched bases: 7. Samples were taken several times over chemoradiotherapy. Comment on this clone: Its specificity is not known.

Sequencing was performed with immunoSEQ multiplex PCR; in TCRdb, only in-frame clones are kept and a portion is missing. The sample has 53,000 or so clones, about 92% seen once. Overall study results and limits: HPV-specific T cells were functionally defined from only a couple of HPV16-positive patients.

The sequence was collected from a human donor with HPV-associated anogenital cancer. The chain joins TRBV7-9 to TRBJ2-5; 7 positions agree with TRBD2. Sequenced material: blood, taken from a patient who underwent chemoradiotherapy. The CDR3 DNA reads TGTGCCAGCAGCTTAGTACTAGCGAGCCAGCAAGAGACCCAGTACTTC. This gives the protein CASSLVLASQQETQYF.